These 8 T cell receptor beta chains share one sample of origin, sequenced in a study of blood T cell repertoires in COVID-19. Profiled with immunoSEQ multiplex PCR; TCRdb holds only in-frame clones, not every one. The sample contains around 130,000 clones, 85% to 90% of which appear only once. Sequenced sample: peripheral blood. These receptors all stem from a man aged 65-85 years with active or convalescent COVID-19.

The chain has TRBV18 and TRBJ1-3, with 9 bases matching TRBD1. With 3 bases clipped from V and 6 bases from J, the junction kept 6 bases outside the gene matches. This CDR3 has 15 residues. Germline lookup yields CDR1 KGHSH and CDR2 LQKENI. This CDR3 is CASSPGQGLTNTIYF. Written as DNA, the CDR3 is TGTGCCAGCTCACCCGGACAGGGGTTGACAAACACCATATATTTT.

This sequence joins TRBV6-5 and TRBJ2-2, with D uncertain. The CDR3 covers 15 residues. V was trimmed by 0 bases and J by 4 bases, leaving 9 bases between them. Germline CDR1 reads MNHEY; CDR2 reads SVGAGI. Here the CDR3 DNA reads TGTGCCAGCAGTTACTCAATTGGAGTCACCGGGGAGCTGTTTTTT. This codes for CASSYSIGVTGELFF.

This clone has more than one count but fewer than ten. The chain recombines TRBV6-2 or TRBV6-3 with TRBJ2-1, with 9 bases matching TRBD2. The V segment lost 5 bases and the J segment 3 bases; nucleotides outside the gene matches: 8. The CDR3 loop spans 16 amino acids. Germline V gene data show CDR1 as MNHEY and CDR2 as SVGEGT. In nucleotides, the CDR3 is TGTGCCAGCAGTCCCCATCATAGCGGGAGCTACAATGAGCAGTTCTTC. It translates to CASSPHHSGSYNEQFF.

V usage is TRBV7-6 and J usage is TRBJ2-1; 7 nucleotides line up with TRBD2. Germline V gives CDR1 SGHVS, CDR2 FNYEAQ. The junction had 12 bases not matched to a gene; V was cut back by 4 bases and J by 6 bases. CDR3 length equals 16 residues. The CDR3 region is CASSSLPSSGTNEQFF. DNA for the CDR3: TGTGCCAGCAGCTCCTTACCATCTAGCGGAACCAATGAGCAGTTCTTC.

The chain has TRBV6-5 and TRBJ1-1; D unresolved. V lost 4 bases, J lost 2 bases, and 11 bases lay in between. The CDR3 has 14 amino acids. In germline, CDR1 is MNHEY, CDR2 SVGAGI. CDR3 DNA: TGTGCCAGCAGTTCCCCCGCGGAAAACACTGAAGCTTTCTTT. Translation gives CASSSPAENTEAFF.

The genes are TRBV10-3 and TRBJ2-7, with TRBD2 identical over 7 bases. Trimming removed 5 bases from V and 2 bases from J; junction bases left unmatched: 3. The germline V gene encodes CDR1 ENHRY and CDR2 SYGVKD. This CDR3 region has 13 residues. CDR3 in amino acids: CAISREGAYEQYF. The CDR3, as DNA: TGTGCCATCAGTAGGGAGGGAGCCTACGAGCAGTACTTC.

The chain has TRBV28 and TRBJ1-2, with TRBD1 matching over 7 bases. This CDR3 has 13 residues. The ends lost 6 bases at V and 4 bases at J; junction bases unmatched: 5. The germline CDR1 and CDR2 sequences are MDHEN and SYDVKM. CDR3 protein: CASRYWDSYGYTF. CDR3 sequence (DNA): TGTGCCAGCAGGTACTGGGACAGCTATGGCTACACCTTC.

The chain employs TRBV5-1 and TRBJ2-3; D not resolved. The germline V gene encodes CDR1 SGHRS and CDR2 YFSETQ. V shed 3 bases and J shed 11 bases, with 10 bases lying between them. This CDR3 comprises 11 residues. The CDR3 nucleotides are TGCGCCAGCAGCTCGGCGGCTTGGCAGTATTTT. Its protein product is CASSSAAWQYF.